The rows below give T cell receptor beta chains drawn from one sample of a study of cytomegalovirus exposure and HLA in healthy donors. Sequencing was performed with immunoSEQ multiplex PCR; in TCRdb, only in-frame clones are kept and a portion is missing. The table has over 110,000 clones, under 90% seen once. Material for sequencing was PBMCs. These receptors were collected from a male donor in good health and CMV-seronegative. Each CDR3 is given with its conserved first and last residue. The order of the fields is V gene, J gene, clone size, D gene, CDR3 DNA, CDR3 protein. The D gene is left open where the match is weak. Clone sizes are given selectively: once, few, many, or a class where the clone is expanded.

V gene: TRBV18
J gene: TRBJ2-2
clone size: .
D gene: .
CDR3 DNA: TGTGCCAGCTCACCAGATACGTCAGCCGGGGAGCTGTTTTTT
CDR3 protein: CASSPDTSAGELFF

V gene: TRBV15
J gene: TRBJ2-7
clone size: .
D gene: .
CDR3 DNA: TGTGCCACCAGCAGACTACCAAGATCAGGCTCCTACGAGCAGTACTTC
CDR3 protein: CATSRLPRSGSYEQYF

V gene: TRBV4-3
J gene: TRBJ2-7
clone size: .
D gene: TRBD1
CDR3 DNA: TGCGCCAGCAGCCAGCGACAGGGGACGGGTCTCTCCTACGAGCAGTACTTC
CDR3 protein: CASSQRQGTGLSYEQYF

V gene: TRBV5-6
J gene: TRBJ2-3
clone size: .
D gene: .
CDR3 DNA: TGTGCCAGCAGTTCGGGAGATACGCAGTATTTT
CDR3 protein: CASSSGDTQYF

V gene: TRBV19
J gene: TRBJ2-1
clone size: once
D gene: TRBD2
CDR3 DNA: TGTGCCAGCCCCAAACCGACTAGCCTCTTCCCAAGCAATGAGCAGTTCTTC
CDR3 protein: CASPKPTSLFPSNEQFF

V gene: TRBV4-3
J gene: TRBJ2-7
clone size: few
D gene: TRBD2
CDR3 DNA: TGCGCCAGCAGCCAAGATTCAGGGAGGGGCTCCTACGAGCAGTACTTC
CDR3 protein: CASSQDSGRGSYEQYF

V gene: TRBV2
J gene: TRBJ2-7
clone size: .
D gene: TRBD1
CDR3 DNA: TGTGCCAGCAGTGGGGGGACAGGGGCCTACGAGCAGTACTTC
CDR3 protein: CASSGGTGAYEQYF

V gene: TRBV7-2
J gene: TRBJ2-5
clone size: .
D gene: .
CDR3 DNA: TGTGCCAGCAGCTTGCTACCTGAAGAGACCCAGTACTTC
CDR3 protein: CASSLLPEETQYF

V gene: TRBV30
J gene: TRBJ2-1
clone size: once
D gene: TRBD2
CDR3 DNA: TGTGCCTGGACAGCGGGAGCTGGCTACAATGAGCAGTTCTTC
CDR3 protein: CAWTAGAGYNEQFF

V gene: TRBV7-3
J gene: TRBJ2-1
clone size: once
D gene: TRBD2
CDR3 DNA: TGTGCCAGCAGCTTACGACTAGCGGGGCCCAATGAGCAGTTCTTC
CDR3 protein: CASSLRLAGPNEQFF

V gene: TRBV13
J gene: TRBJ2-2
clone size: .
D gene: TRBD2
CDR3 DNA: TGTGCCAGCAGCTTAGTTTCCCTAGCGGGAGAATATACCGGGGAGCTGTTTTTT
CDR3 protein: CASSLVSLAGEYTGELFF

V gene: TRBV7-9
J gene: TRBJ1-4
clone size: .
D gene: TRBD1
CDR3 DNA: TGTGCCAGCAGCGACGGGACAGGGAATGAAAAACTGTTTTTT
CDR3 protein: CASSDGTGNEKLFF

V gene: TRBV18
J gene: TRBJ1-3
clone size: .
D gene: .
CDR3 DNA: TGTGCCAGCTCACCTGGGACACTCGTAGACACCATATATTTT
CDR3 protein: CASSPGTLVDTIYF

V gene: TRBV27
J gene: TRBJ1-3
clone size: .
D gene: .
CDR3 DNA: TGTGCCAGCCAGTTTTCCAGGGGATCTGGAAACACCATATATTTT
CDR3 protein: CASQFSRGSGNTIYF

V gene: TRBV5-4
J gene: TRBJ2-7
clone size: .
D gene: TRBD1
CDR3 DNA: TGTGCCAGCAACTCAGGGGGCTCCTACGAGCAGTACTTC
CDR3 protein: CASNSGGSYEQYF

V gene: TRBV2
J gene: TRBJ1-6
clone size: few
D gene: .
CDR3 DNA: TGTGCCAGCAGTGACCCCCGGGGTTTATCTTCACCCCTCCACTTT
CDR3 protein: CASSDPRGLSSPLHF

V gene: TRBV7-3
J gene: TRBJ2-3
clone size: .
D gene: .
CDR3 DNA: TGTGCCAGCAGCTCGGGACTTAGCACAGATACGCAGTATTTT
CDR3 protein: CASSSGLSTDTQYF

V gene: TRBV7-9
J gene: TRBJ1-2
clone size: .
D gene: .
CDR3 DNA: TGTGCCAGCAGCTGGGAACCCAGGGGAGCTCATGGCTACACCTTC
CDR3 protein: CASSWEPRGAHGYTF

V gene: TRBV7-2
J gene: TRBJ2-7
clone size: .
D gene: .
CDR3 DNA: TGTGCCAGCAGCTTAGGGAGGCTCGGAGCGGTCGCCTACGAGCAGTACTTC
CDR3 protein: CASSLGRLGAVAYEQYF

V gene: TRBV9
J gene: TRBJ2-7
clone size: .
D gene: TRBD2
CDR3 DNA: TGTGCCAGCAGCGTAGCGACTAGCGGGGCCTACGAGCAGTACTTC
CDR3 protein: CASSVATSGAYEQYF

V gene: TRBV4-1
J gene: TRBJ1-4
clone size: .
D gene: .
CDR3 DNA: TGCGCCAGCAGCAAATGGGCCGGCATTGAAAAACTGTTTTTT
CDR3 protein: CASSKWAGIEKLFF

V gene: TRBV19
J gene: TRBJ2-7
clone size: .
D gene: TRBD1
CDR3 DNA: TGTGCCAGTAGTGGGGGACAGGGGGCCTACGAGCAGTACTTC
CDR3 protein: CASSGGQGAYEQYF

V gene: TRBV7-2
J gene: TRBJ2-3
clone size: .
D gene: TRBD2
CDR3 DNA: TGTGCCAGCAGCTTATTTTCGGGGGGGCGAGATACGCAGTATTTT
CDR3 protein: CASSLFSGGRDTQYF